This TCR beta chain was captured by sequencing in a study of beta chain features in type 1 diabetes. The CDR3 contains 13 residues. Trimming took off 0 bases at V and 4 bases at J, with 7 bases between the two ends. Per germline, CDR1 LGHNA and CDR2 YNFKEQ. Sorting produced populations that all topped 95% purity. What was sequenced were expressed TCRB transcripts, since all of the isolated RNA had been reverse transcribed. Profiling relied on immunoSEQ multiplex PCR, and the TCRdb table lists in-frame clones only, not all of them. The repertoire holds about half a million clones, with 30% as singletons.

This clonotype was obtained from a man younger than 35 in good health. The sequenced sample consisted of naive CD4+ T cells from blood. This chain links TRBV4-2 with TRBJ2-7; D unresolved. The CDR3 nucleotides read TGTGCCAGCAGCCAAGAATCTGTGTACGAGCAGTACTTC. Translating it yields CASSQESVYEQYF.